The 6 T cell receptor beta chains reported below all come from one sample, sequenced in a study of spatial heterogeneity in lung cancer (dated by TCRdb to the late 2010s). What the authors observed across the whole study: The number of expanded intratumoral alpha and beta TCRs correlated with the tumor nonsynonymous mutation count.

Their antigen targets remain unknown. Library creation used 5' RACE. Sequencing took place on a NextSeq 500. Through fastp at Q25 and MiXCR, TCRdb rebuilt clones from the public reads, retaining in-frame beta chains. Rows merge per CDR3 protein into single entries with the most common DNA and genes. The sample includes 12,000 to 15,000 distinct CDR3 sequences, with under 7.5% observed a single time. 8.9% of the sample goes to the ten largest clones. What the time point label conveys for this sample: sample taken at primary tumor resection. The sequences come from lung tumor tissue, collected at surgery. The receptor source for this set is a male donor with early-stage non-small cell lung cancer.

This clonotype appeared many times. CDR3 protein: CASSLWGLAVNTGELFF. Here the CDR3 DNA reads TGCGCCAGCAGCTTGTGGGGACTAGCGGTGAACACCGGGGAGCTGTTTTTT. V is TRBV5-1 and J is TRBJ2-2; TRBD2 aligns across 11 bases. This CDR3 is 17 amino acids long. Per the germline V gene, CDR1 is SGHRS and CDR2 is YFSETQ. V trimming: 1 base; J trimming: 1 base; junction bases outside the gene matches: 3. The variable domain in full, with the rest retrieved from reference TRBV5-1 and TRBJ2-2, is KAGVTQTPRYLIKTRGQQVTLSCSPISGHRSVSWYQQTPGQGLQFLFEYFSETQRNKGNFPGRFSGRQFSNSRSEMNVSTLELGDSALYLCASSLWGLAVNTGELFFGEGSRLTVL.

This clonotype showed up just a few times. One end of the junction is discordant with germline, which a read error may explain. The rearrangement uses TRBV6-1 and TRBJ1-5; D remains unclear. The CDR3 runs 12 residues. Germline CDR1 is MNHNS and CDR2 is SASEGT. CDR3: CASSEGYQPQHF. The CDR3 nucleotides are TGTGCCAGCAGCGAAGGGTATCAGCCCCAGCATTTT.

Judged by abundance, this clonotype is medium-sized. The chain recombines TRBV7-2 with TRBJ1-1; possible D gene TRBD1, 6 bases. The germline V and J ends were trimmed by 4 bases and 4 bases, with 10 bases remaining between them. Germline lookup yields CDR1 SGHTA and CDR2 FQGNSA. The CDR3 runs to 13 residues. CDR3 loop: CASSYLGGTEAFF. Written as DNA, the CDR3 is TGTGCCAGCAGCTATCTAGGGGGCACTGAAGCTTTCTTT.

In this sample, this clonotype turned up a few times. This sequence joins TRBV20-1 and TRBJ1-2; D may be TRBD1 (5 bases). Trimming took off 2 bases at V and 4 bases at J, with 23 bases between the two ends. The length of the CDR3 is 17 residues. Germline CDR1 is DFQATT and CDR2 is SNEGSKA (reference sequence). This CDR3 is CSARPHGWGGLLYGYTF. In DNA form, the CDR3 reads TGCAGTGCTAGACCCCATGGATGGGGGGGACTCCTCTATGGCTACACCTTC.

This clonotype is medium-sized. This sequence joins TRBV4-3 and TRBJ1-1; a possible D gene is TRBD1 (5 bases). The CDR3 extends over 13 amino acids. V was clipped by 6 bases and J by 1 base, with 9 bases between them. CDR1 is LGHNA, CDR2 YSLEER, per germline. The CDR3 DNA reads as TGCGCCAGCAGAGCAGGGAGGAACACTGAAGCTTTCTTT. This gives the protein CASRAGRNTEAFF.

In its sample, this clonotype is medium-sized (0.01 to 0.1%). This sequence joins TRBV20-1 and TRBJ2-1; TRBD1 agrees at 7 bases. Looked up from germline, CDR1 is DFQATT and CDR2 is SNEGSKA (reference sequence). The CDR3 spans 12 residues. After removal of 0 bases from V and 9 bases from J, the junction contained 2 bases not matched to a gene. The CDR3 loop is CSARDNRGEQFF. The CDR3 DNA reads as TGCAGTGCTAGAGACAACAGGGGTGAGCAGTTCTTC.